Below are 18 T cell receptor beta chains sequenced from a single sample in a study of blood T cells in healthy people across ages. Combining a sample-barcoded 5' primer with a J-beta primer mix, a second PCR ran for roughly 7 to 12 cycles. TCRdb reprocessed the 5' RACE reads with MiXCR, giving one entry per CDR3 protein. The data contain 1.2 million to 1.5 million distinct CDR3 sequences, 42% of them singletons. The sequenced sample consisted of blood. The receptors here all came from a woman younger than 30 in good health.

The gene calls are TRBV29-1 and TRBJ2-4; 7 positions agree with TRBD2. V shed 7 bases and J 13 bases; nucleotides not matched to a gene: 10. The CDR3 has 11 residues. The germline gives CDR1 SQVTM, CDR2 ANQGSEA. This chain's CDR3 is CSALGGNEQYF. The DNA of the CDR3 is TGCAGCGCCCTGGGGGGGAATGAGCAGTACTTC.

The CDR3 spells CASIKGGGRINEQFF. CDR3 nucleotides: TGTGCCAGCATTAAAGGGGGGGGCCGTATCAATGAGCAGTTCTTC. This chain links TRBV2 with TRBJ2-1; D may be TRBD2 (7 bases). V shed 7 bases and J shed 6 bases, with 19 bases lying between them. Germline V gene sequence: CDR1 SNHLY, CDR2 FYNNEI. The CDR3 sequence is 15 residues long. The variable domain in full, completed from reference TRBV2 and TRBJ2-1, reads EPEVTQTPSHQVTQMGQEVILRCVPISNHLYFYWYRQILGQKVEFLVSFYNNEISEKSEIFDDQFSVERPDGSNFTLKIRSTKLEDSAMYFCASIKGGGRINEQFFGPGTRLTVL.

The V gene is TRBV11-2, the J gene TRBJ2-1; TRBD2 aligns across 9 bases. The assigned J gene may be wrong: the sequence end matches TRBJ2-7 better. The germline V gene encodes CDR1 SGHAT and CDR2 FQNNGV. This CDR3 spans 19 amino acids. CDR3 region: CASSLDIRASGKAYNEQYF. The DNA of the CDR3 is TGTGCCAGCAGCTTAGATATTAGGGCTAGCGGGAAAGCATACAATGAGCAGTACTTC.

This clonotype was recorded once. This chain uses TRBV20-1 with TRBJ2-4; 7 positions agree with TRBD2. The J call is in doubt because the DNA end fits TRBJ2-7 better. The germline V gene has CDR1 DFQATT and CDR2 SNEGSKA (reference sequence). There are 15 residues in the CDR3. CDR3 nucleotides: TGCAGTGCTAGAGATTCAGCGGGAATGCTGGACGAGCAGTACTTC. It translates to CSARDSAGMLDEQYF.

DNA for the CDR3: TGCGCCAGCAGCACCGGGGTCGGGACGTTCTTC. Translating it yields CASSTGVGTFF. This chain joins TRBV5-1 and TRBJ2-1; tentatively, D is TRBD1 or TRBD2 (5 bases each). This CDR3 is 11 amino acids long. Germline V gives CDR1 SGHRS, CDR2 YFSETQ. The V and J ends lost 4 bases and 15 bases respectively, with 14 bases between them.

CDR3 sequence reads: CATSSPPGATNTEAFF. In DNA form, the CDR3 reads TGTGCCACCAGTTCACCCCCCGGGGCAACGAACACTGAAGCTTTCTTT. This sequence joins TRBV15 and TRBJ1-1, with TRBD1 as a possible D gene (5 bases). CDR1 and CDR2 from the germline V gene are LNHNV and YYDKDF (reference sequence). The CDR3 is 16 amino acids. Trimming cost V 6 bases and J 1 base, with 18 bases left between them.

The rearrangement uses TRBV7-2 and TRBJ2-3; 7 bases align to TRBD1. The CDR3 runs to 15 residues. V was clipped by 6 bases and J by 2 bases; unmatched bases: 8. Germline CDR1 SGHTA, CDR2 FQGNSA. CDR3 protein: CASSKGAVNTDTQYF. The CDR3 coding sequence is TGTGCCAGCAGTAAGGGGGCGGTGAACACAGATACGCAGTATTTT.

CDR3 region: CASSEQRTLRPDTQYF. The CDR3 DNA is TGTGCCAGCAGTGAACAGCGGACCCTCAGGCCAGATACGCAGTATTTT. This chain connects TRBV2 to TRBJ2-3; tentative D call: TRBD2 (5 bases). V was trimmed by 2 bases and J by 4 bases, leaving 16 bases between them. The CDR3 runs 16 residues. Germline values: CDR1 SNHLY, CDR2 FYNNEI.

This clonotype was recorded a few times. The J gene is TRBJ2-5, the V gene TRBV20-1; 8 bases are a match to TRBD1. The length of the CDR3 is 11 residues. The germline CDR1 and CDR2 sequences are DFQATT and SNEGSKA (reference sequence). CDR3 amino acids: CSEQGVETQYF. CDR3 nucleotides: TGCAGCGAACAGGGGGTGGAGACCCAGTACTTC.

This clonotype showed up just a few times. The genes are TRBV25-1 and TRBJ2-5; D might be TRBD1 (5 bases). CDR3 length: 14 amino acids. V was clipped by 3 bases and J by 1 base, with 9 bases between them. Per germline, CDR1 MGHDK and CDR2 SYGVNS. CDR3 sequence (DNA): TGTGCCAGCAGTGAGACTGACAGCCAAGAGACCCAGTACTTC. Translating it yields CASSETDSQETQYF.

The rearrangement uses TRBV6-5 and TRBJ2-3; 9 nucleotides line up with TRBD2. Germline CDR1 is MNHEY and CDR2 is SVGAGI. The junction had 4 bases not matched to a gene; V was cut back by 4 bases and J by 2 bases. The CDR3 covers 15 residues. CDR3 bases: TGTGCCAGCAGTTTAGAGCGGGGGGACACAGATACGCAGTATTTT. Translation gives CASSLERGDTDTQYF.

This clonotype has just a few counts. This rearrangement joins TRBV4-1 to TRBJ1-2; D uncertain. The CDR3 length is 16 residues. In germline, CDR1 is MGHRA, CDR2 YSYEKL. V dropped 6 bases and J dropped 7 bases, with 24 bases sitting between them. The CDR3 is CASSQAADGPVRGYTF. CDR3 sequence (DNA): TGCGCCAGCAGTCAGGCCGCGGACGGACCCGTTCGTGGCTACACCTTC.

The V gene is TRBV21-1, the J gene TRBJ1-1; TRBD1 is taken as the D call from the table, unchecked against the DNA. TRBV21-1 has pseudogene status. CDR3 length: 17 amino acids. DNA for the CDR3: TGTGCCAGCAGCAAAGGGGCAGGGCGTTGCGTGAACACTGAAGCTTTCTTT. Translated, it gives CASSKGAGRCVNTEAFF.

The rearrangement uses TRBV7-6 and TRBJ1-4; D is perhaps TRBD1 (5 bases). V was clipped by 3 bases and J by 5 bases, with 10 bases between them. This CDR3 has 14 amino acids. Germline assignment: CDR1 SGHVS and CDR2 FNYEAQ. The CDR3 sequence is CASSFGAGNEKLFF. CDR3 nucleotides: TGTGCCAGCAGCTTTGGGGCAGGGAATGAAAAACTGTTTTTT.

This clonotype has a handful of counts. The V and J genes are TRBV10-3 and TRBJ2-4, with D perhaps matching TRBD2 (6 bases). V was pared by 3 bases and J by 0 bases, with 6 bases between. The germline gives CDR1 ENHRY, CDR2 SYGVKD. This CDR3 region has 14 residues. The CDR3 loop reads CAISDGGAKNIQYF. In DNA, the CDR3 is TGTGCCATCAGTGACGGGGGAGCCAAAAACATTCAGTACTTC.

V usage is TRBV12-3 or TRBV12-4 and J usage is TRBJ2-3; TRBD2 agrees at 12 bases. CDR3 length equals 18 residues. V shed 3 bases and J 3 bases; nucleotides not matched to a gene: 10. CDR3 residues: CASSLTSGRLRGTDTQYF. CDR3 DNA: TGTGCCAGCAGTTTGACTAGCGGGAGATTGCGCGGGACAGATACGCAGTATTTT.

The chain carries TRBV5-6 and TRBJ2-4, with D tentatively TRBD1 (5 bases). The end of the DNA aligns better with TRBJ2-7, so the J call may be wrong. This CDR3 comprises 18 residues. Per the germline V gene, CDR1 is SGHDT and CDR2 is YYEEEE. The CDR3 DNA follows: TGTGCCAGCAGCTTGGCCAGGGCCCCATCACCGGATCCCTACGAGCAGTACTTC. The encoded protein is CASSLARAPSPDPYEQYF.

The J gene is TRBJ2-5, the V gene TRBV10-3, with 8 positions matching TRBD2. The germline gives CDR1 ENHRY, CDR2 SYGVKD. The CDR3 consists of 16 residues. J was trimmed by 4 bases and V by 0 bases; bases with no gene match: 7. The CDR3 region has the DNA TGTGCCATCAGTGAGTCCTCGGGCGGGAGGACAGAGACCCAGTACTTC. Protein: CAISESSGGRTETQYF.